This T cell receptor beta chain derives from a study of T cells after yellow fever vaccination. UMIs were added to TCR cDNA along with a universal primer site when it was made by 5'RACE template switching. TCRdb fed the 5' RACE reads into MiXCR, producing one record per CDR3 protein. The table has a few hundred thousand distinct CDR3 sequences, under 15% seen once. Trimming took 3 bases from V and 6 from J, leaving 20 bases between them. Germline V gene lookup returns CDR1 SGHDN and CDR2 FVKESK. CDR3 size: 16 residues. General study findings and limits: There was a possibility that FACS-sorted repertoires contained abundant clonotypes contaminating from the bulk population. Faster peaking, at day 5 versus 15, marked a secondary response that was weaker. At under 97% for CD4 and approximately 89% for CD8, most primary-vaccination clones showed up again after the booster.

Turning to this clonotype: Its cognate antigen is unknown.

The origin of this receptor is a man between 18 and 35 years old who received the YFV17D yellow fever vaccine. The source was CD4+ T cells sorted from PBMCs, collected 15 days after the yellow fever booster vaccination. This chain uses TRBV14 with TRBJ1-2; D not certain. CDR3 sequence reads: CASSQSLLSDPNGYTF. The CDR3 bases are TGTGCCAGCAGCCAGAGTCTGCTCTCGGACCCGAATGGCTACACCTTC.